This entry is about one TCR beta chain. The CDR3 is 15 residues long. V lost 0 bases and J lost 5; bases outside the gene matches: 7. Germline V CDR1 and CDR2: SGHRS, YFSETQ. The entry originates in a study of blood T cell repertoires in COVID-19. Turning to the study itself: PBMCs, B-cell-depleted T cells, or T cells were the source of the cDNA or gDNA that made up the material.

Data came from immunoSEQ multiplex PCR; TCRdb stores just in-frame clones and leaves some out. The table includes roughly 140,000 clones, 84% detected once. Study members were between roughly 18 and 100 years old and lived in 20 to 25 US regions. The source of this sequence is a woman younger than 35 who had been exposed to COVID-19. The sample was PBMCs or T cells enriched from blood (not recorded which). The chain is built from TRBV5-1 and TRBJ2-5; TRBD1 agrees at 7 bases. As DNA, the CDR3 is TGCGCCAGCAGCTTGGGGCAGGGGGTCGATGAGACCCAGTACTTC. Translating gives CASSLGQGVDETQYF. Full variable domain (outside the CDR3, taken from reference TRBV5-1 and TRBJ2-5): KAGVTQTPRYLIKTRGQQVTLSCSPISGHRSVSWYQQTPGQGLQFLFEYFSETQRNKGNFPGRFSGRQFSNSRSEMNVSTLELGDSALYLCASSLGQGVDETQYFGPGTRLLVL.